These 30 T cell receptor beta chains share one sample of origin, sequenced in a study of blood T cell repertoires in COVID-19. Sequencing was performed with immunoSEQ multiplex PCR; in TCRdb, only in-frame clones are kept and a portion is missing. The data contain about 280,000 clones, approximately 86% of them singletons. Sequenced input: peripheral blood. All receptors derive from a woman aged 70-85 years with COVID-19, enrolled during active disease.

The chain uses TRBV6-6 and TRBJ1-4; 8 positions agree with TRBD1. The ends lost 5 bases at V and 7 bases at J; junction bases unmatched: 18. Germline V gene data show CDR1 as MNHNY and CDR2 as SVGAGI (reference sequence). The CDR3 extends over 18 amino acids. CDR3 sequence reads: CASSPGRGRRHGSEKLFF. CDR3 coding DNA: TGTGCCAGCAGTCCCGGCAGGGGGCGCCGTCATGGGAGTGAAAAACTGTTTTTT.

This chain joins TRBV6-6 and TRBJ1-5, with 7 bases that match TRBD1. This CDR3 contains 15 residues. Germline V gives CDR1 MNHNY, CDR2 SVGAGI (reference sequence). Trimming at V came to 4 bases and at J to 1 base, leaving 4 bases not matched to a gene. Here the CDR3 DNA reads TGTGCCAGCAGTTCCGGGACAGAGAGCAATCAGCCCCAGCATTTT. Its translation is CASSSGTESNQPQHF.

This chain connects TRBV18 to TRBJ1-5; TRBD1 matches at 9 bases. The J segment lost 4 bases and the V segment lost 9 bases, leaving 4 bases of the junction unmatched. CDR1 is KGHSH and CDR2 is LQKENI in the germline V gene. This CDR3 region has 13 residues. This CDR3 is CASSTGGNQPQHF. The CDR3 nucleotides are TGTGCCAGTTCGACAGGGGGTAATCAGCCCCAGCATTTT.

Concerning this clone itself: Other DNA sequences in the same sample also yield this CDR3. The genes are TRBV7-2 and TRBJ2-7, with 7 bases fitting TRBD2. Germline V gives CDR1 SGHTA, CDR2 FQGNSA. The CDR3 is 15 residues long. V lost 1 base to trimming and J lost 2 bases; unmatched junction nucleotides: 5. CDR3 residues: CASSLGSGGTYEQYF. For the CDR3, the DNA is TGTGCCAGCAGCTTAGGATCCGGGGGGACCTACGAGCAGTACTTC.

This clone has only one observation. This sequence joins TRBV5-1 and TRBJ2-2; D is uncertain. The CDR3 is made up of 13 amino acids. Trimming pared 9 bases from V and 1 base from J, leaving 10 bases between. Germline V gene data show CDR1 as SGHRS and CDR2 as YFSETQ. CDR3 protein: CATSEQNTGELFF. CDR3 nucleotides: TGCGCCACATCCGAACAGAACACCGGGGAGCTGTTTTTT.

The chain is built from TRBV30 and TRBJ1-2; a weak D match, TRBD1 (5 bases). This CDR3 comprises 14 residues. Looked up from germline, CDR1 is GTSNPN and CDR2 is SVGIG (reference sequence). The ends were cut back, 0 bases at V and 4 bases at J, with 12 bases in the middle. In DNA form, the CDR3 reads TGTGCCTGGAGTGTAGGGCAGGGAAGCTATGGCTACACCTTC. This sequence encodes CAWSVGQGSYGYTF.

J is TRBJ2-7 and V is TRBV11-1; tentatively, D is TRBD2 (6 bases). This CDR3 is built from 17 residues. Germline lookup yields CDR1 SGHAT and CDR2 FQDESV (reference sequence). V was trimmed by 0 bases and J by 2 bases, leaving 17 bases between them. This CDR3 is CASSLASGGVVPYEQYF. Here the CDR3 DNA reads TGTGCCAGCAGCTTAGCGTCCGGGGGAGTCGTCCCCTACGAGCAGTACTTC.

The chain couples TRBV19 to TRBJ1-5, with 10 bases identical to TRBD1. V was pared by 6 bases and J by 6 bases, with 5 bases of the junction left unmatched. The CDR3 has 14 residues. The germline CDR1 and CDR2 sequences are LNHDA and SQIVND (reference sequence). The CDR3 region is CASRMTGGVQPQHF. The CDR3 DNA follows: TGTGCCAGTAGAATGACAGGGGGCGTTCAGCCCCAGCATTTT.

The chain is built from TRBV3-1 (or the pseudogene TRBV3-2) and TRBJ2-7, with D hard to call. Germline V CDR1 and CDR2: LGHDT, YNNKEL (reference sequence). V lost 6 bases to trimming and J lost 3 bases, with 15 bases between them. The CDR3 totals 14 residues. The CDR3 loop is CASSRLGLHYEQYF. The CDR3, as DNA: TGTGCCAGCAGTAGGCTGGGCCTTCACTACGAGCAGTACTTC.

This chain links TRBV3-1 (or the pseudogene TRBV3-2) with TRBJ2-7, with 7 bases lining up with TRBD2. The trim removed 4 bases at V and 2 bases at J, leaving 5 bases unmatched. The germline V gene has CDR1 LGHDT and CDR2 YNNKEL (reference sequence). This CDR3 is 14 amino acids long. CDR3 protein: CASSPLAGPYEQYF. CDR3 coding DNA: TGTGCCAGCAGCCCCTTAGCGGGCCCCTACGAGCAGTACTTC.

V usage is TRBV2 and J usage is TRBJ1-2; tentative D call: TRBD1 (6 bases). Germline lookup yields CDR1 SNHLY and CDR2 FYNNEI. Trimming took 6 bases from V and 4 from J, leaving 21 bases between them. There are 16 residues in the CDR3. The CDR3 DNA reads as TGTGCCAGCAGCGGGGTGGTAGGACAGCCAAGCTATGGCTACACCTTC. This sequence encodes CASSGVVGQPSYGYTF.

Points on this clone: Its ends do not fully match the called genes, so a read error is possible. CDR3 sequence reads: CATSDLRDRGRLVF. The CDR3, as DNA: TGTGCCACCAGTGATCTCCGGGACAGGGGGCGCCTGGTCTTC. The rearrangement joins TRBV24-1 to TRBJ2-7; 12 nucleotides match TRBD1. Per the germline V gene, CDR1 is KGHDR and CDR2 is SFDVKD. The CDR3 covers 14 residues.

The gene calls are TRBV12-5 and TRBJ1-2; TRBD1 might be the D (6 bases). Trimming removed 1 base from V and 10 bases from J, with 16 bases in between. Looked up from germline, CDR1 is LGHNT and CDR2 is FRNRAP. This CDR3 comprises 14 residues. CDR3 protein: CASGLGQVGQNYTF. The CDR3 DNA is TGTGCTAGTGGTTTGGGTCAAGTCGGACAGAACTACACCTTC.

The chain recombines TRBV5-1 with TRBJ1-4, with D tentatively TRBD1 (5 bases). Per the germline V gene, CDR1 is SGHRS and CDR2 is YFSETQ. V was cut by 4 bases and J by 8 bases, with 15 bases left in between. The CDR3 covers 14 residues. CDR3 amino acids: CASSPTRGREKLFF. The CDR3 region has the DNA TGCGCCAGCAGCCCCACCCGGGGGAGAGAAAAACTGTTTTTT.

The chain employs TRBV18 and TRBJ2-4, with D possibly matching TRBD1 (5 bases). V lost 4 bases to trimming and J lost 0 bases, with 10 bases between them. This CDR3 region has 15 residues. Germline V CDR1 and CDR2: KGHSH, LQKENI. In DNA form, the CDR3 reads TGTGCCAGCTCACAAGGGGTAGGAGCCAAAAACATTCAGTACTTC. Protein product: CASSQGVGAKNIQYF.

The CDR3 loop reads CAISESLGRGEGIEAFF. CDR3 nucleotide sequence: TGTGCCATCAGTGAGTCTTTGGGCAGGGGGGAAGGCATTGAAGCTTTCTTT. This chain connects TRBV10-3 to TRBJ1-1; 7 positions agree with TRBD1. The CDR3 is made up of 17 amino acids. V lost 0 bases to trimming and J lost 7 bases; unmatched junction nucleotides: 14. The V gene's germline CDR1 is ENHRY and CDR2 SYGVKD.

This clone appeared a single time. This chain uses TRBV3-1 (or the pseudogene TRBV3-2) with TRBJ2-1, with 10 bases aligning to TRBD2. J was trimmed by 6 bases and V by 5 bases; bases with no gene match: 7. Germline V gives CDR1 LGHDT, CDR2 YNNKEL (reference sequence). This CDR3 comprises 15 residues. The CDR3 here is CASSKGASGGNEQFF. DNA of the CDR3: TGTGCCAGCAGCAAGGGGGCTAGCGGGGGCAATGAGCAGTTCTTC.

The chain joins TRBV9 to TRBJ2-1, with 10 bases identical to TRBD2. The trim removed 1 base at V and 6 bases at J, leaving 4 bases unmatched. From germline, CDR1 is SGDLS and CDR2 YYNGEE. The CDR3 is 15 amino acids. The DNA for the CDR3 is TGTGCCAGCAGCGTAACTAGCGGGGAAGGCAATGAGCAGTTCTTC. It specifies CASSVTSGEGNEQFF.

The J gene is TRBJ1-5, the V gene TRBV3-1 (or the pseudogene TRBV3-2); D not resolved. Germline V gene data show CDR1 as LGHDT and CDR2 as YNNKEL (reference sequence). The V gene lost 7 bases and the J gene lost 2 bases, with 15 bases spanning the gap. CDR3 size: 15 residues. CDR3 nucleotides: TGTGCCAGCAAGCTTGCCGGCGGATGCAATCAGCCCCAGCATTTT. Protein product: CASKLAGGCNQPQHF.

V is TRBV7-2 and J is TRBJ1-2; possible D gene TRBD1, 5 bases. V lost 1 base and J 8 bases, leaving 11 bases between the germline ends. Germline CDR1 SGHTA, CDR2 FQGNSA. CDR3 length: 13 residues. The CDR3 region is CASSLGQGIGYTF. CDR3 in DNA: TGTGCCAGCAGCTTAGGGCAGGGTATAGGCTACACCTTC.

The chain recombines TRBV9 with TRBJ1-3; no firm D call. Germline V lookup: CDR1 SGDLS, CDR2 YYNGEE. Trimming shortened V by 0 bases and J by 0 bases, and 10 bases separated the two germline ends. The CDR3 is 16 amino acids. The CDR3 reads CASSVGAGSSGNTIYF. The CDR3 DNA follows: TGTGCCAGCAGCGTAGGGGCAGGAAGCTCTGGAAACACCATATATTTT.

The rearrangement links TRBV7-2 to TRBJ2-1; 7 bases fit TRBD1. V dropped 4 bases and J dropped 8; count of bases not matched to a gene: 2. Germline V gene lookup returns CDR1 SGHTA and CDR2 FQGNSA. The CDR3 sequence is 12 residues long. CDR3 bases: TGTGCCAGCAGCTCCACAGGGGATGAGCAGTTCTTC. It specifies CASSSTGDEQFF.

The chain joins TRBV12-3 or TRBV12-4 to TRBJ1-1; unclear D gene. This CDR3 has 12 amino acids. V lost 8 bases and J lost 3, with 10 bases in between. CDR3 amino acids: CASGFGDTEAFF. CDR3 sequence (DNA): TGTGCCAGCGGGTTCGGGGACACTGAAGCTTTCTTT.

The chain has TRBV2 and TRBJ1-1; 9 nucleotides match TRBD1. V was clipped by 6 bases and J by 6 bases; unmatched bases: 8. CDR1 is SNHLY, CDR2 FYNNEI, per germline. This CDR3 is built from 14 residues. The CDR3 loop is CASRRQGDVPEAFF. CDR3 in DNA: TGTGCCAGCAGGCGACAGGGGGATGTCCCTGAAGCTTTCTTT. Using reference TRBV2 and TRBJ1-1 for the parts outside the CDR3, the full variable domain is EPEVTQTPSHQVTQMGQEVILRCVPISNHLYFYWYRQILGQKVEFLVSFYNNEISEKSEIFDDQFSVERPDGSNFTLKIRSTKLEDSAMYFCASRRQGDVPEAFFGQGTRLTVV.

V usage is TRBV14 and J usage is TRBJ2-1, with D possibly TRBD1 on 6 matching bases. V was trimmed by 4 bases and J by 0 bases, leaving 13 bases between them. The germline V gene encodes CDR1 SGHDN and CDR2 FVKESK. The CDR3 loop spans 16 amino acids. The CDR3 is CASSRATGFSYNEQFF. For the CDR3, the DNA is TGTGCCAGCAGCCGAGCAACAGGGTTCTCCTACAATGAGCAGTTCTTC. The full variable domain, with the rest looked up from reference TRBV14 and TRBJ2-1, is EAGVTQFPSHSVIEKGQTVTLRCDPISGHDNLYWYRRVMGKEIKFLLHFVKESKQDESGMPNNRFLAERTGGTYSTLKVQPAELEDSGVYFCASSRATGFSYNEQFFGPGTRLTVL.

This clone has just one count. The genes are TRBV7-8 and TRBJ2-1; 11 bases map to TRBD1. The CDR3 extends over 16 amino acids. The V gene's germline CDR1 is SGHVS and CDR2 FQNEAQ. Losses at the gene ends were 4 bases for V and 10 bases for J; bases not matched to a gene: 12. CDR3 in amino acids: CASSWHRDRGYGEQFF. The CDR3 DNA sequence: TGTGCCAGCAGCTGGCACCGGGACAGGGGGTACGGAGAGCAGTTCTTC.

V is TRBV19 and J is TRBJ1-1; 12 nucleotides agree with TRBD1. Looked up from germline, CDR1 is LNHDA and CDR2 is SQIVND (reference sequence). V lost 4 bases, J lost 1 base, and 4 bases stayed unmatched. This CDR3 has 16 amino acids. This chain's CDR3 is CASSTRDRGPNTEAFF. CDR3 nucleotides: TGTGCCAGTAGTACGAGGGACAGGGGGCCGAACACTGAAGCTTTCTTT.

The CDR3: CASSESTGAPGKLFF. CDR3 DNA sequence: TGCGCCAGCAGTGAGTCTACAGGGGCGCCGGGAAAACTGTTTTTT. V and J are TRBV10-2 and TRBJ1-4; TRBD1 aligns across 7 bases. Losses at the gene ends were 0 bases for V and 10 bases for J; bases not matched to a gene: 8. There are 15 residues in the CDR3. CDR1 WSHSY and CDR2 SAAADI come from the germline V gene.

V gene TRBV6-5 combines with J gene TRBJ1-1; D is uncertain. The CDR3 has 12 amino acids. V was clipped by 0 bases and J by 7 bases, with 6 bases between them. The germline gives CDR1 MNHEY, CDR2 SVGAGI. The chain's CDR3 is CASSYSGSEAFF. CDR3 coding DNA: TGTGCCAGCAGTTACTCGGGCAGTGAAGCTTTCTTT.

In nucleotides, the CDR3 is TGCGCCAGCAGCTTGAGCCAGGGGACCTACGAGCAGTACTTC. Its protein is CASSLSQGTYEQYF. The chain employs TRBV5-1 and TRBJ2-7, with a weak D call TRBD1 (6 bases). Germline values: CDR1 SGHRS, CDR2 YFSETQ. The CDR3 has 14 amino acids. V was cut by 1 base and J by 2 bases, with 10 bases left in between.